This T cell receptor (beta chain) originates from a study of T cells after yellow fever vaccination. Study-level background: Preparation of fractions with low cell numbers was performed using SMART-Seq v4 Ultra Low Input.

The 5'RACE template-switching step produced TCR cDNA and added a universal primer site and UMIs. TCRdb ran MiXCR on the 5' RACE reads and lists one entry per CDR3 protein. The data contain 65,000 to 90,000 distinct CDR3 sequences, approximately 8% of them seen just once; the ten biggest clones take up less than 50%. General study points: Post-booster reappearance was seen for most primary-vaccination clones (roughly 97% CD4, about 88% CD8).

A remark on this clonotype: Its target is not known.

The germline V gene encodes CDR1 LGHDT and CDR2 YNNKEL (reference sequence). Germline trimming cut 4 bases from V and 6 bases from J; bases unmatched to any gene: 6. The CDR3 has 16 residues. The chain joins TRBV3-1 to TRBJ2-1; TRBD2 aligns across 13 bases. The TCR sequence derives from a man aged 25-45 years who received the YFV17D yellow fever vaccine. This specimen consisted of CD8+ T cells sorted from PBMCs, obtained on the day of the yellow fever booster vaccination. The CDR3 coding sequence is TGTGCCAGCAGCCCCTCCGGGACTAGCGGGACCAATGAGCAGTTCTTC. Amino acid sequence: CASSPSGTSGTNEQFF.